Below, 15 T cell receptor beta chains from the same sample are listed, as sequenced in a study of OX40 agonist ivuxolimab in advanced cancers. The method was immunoSEQ multiplex PCR; TCRdb's version includes in-frame clones alone and lacks a portion of them. In the table there are some 60,000 clones, over 80% of which are singletons. The starting material was CD4+ or CD8+ T cells sorted from blood, obtained in a trial of the OX40 agonist ivuxolimab. Receptors were obtained from an adult with an advanced solid tumor such as melanoma, head and neck, liver or kidney cancer.

The CDR3 DNA is TGTGCCAGCAGCTTGGGACTAGCGTTGAGCTACGAGCAGTACTTC. Translated, it gives CASSLGLALSYEQYF. The V call is TRBV7-2, the J call TRBJ2-7, with TRBD2 matching 10 bases. V shed 3 bases, J shed 3 bases, and the junction held 5 bases outside the gene matches. Germline lookup yields CDR1 SGHTA and CDR2 FQGNSA. The CDR3 is 15 residues long. Full variable domain (outside the CDR3, taken from reference TRBV7-2 and TRBJ2-7): GAGVSQSPSNKVTEKGKDVELRCDPISGHTALYWYRQSLGQGLEFLIYFQGNSAPDKSGLPSDRFSAERTGGSVSTLTIQRTQQEDSAVYLCASSLGLALSYEQYFGPGTRLTVT.

This chain uses TRBV29-1 with TRBJ2-5; D is ambiguous. This CDR3 spans 13 amino acids. V was shortened by 4 bases and J by 1 base, with 10 bases between the two germline ends. Germline V gives CDR1 SQVTM, CDR2 ANQGSEA. The CDR3 nucleotides are TGCAGCGTTGGTACTGCGGCCCAAGAGACCCAGTACTTC. The encoded protein is CSVGTAAQETQYF.

The CDR3 region has the DNA TGTGCCAGCAGCTTAGAGTTAGCGGGGGATTTCCGGGATACGCAGTATTTT. As protein: CASSLELAGDFRDTQYF. The chain combines TRBV7-2 with TRBJ2-3, with TRBD2 matching 9 bases. V lost 1 base, J lost 6 bases, and 11 bases stayed unmatched. From germline, CDR1 is SGHTA and CDR2 FQGNSA. This CDR3 is built from 17 residues.

In this sample, this clone turned up once. The chain carries TRBV2 and TRBJ2-1; D possibly matches TRBD1 or TRBD2 (5 bases each). Germline values: CDR1 SNHLY, CDR2 FYNNEI. V was pared by 5 bases and J by 10 bases, with 21 bases between. The CDR3 is made up of 15 amino acids. The CDR3, as DNA: TGTGCCAGCAGTTTCCGGGACGCCGATAGGGTCGAGCAGTTCTTC. Translated, it gives CASSFRDADRVEQFF.

V usage is TRBV5-4 and J usage is TRBJ2-7, with TRBD2 as a possible D gene (7 bases). In germline, CDR1 is SGHNT, CDR2 YYREEE (reference sequence). The CDR3 length is 14 residues. The germline V and J ends were trimmed by 6 bases and 4 bases, with 17 bases remaining between them. CDR3 bases: TGTGCCAGCAAGGGAGGGGGGGATAGGTACGAGCAGTACTTC. Its translation is CASKGGGDRYEQYF.

The J gene is TRBJ1-2, the V gene TRBV2, with D unresolved. V lost 6 bases, J lost 8 bases, and 10 bases lay in between. Germline assignment: CDR1 SNHLY and CDR2 FYNNEI. The CDR3 consists of 11 residues. The CDR3 DNA reads as TGTGCCAGCAGGGCCTTTACCGGCTACACCTTC. Translation gives CASRAFTGYTF.

The J gene is TRBJ1-1, the V gene TRBV6-6, with TRBD1 matching over 7 bases. Germline-derived CDR1 and CDR2 are MNHNY and SVGAGI (reference sequence). This CDR3 is 15 amino acids long. Trimming removed 5 bases from V and 2 bases from J; junction bases left unmatched: 8. The CDR3 nucleotides read TGTGCCAGCAGTCTAGGACAGGCGGATAACACTGAAGCTTTCTTT. It is translated as CASSLGQADNTEAFF.

This chain connects TRBV6-1 to TRBJ2-1; 10 bases are shared with TRBD1. This CDR3 spans 16 amino acids. V shed 2 bases and J 6 bases; nucleotides not matched to a gene: 7. The V gene's germline CDR1 is MNHNS and CDR2 SASEGT. CDR3 DNA sequence: TGTGCCAGCAGTGAATTCCCTAGGGACAGGGGCAATGAGCAGTTCTTC. As protein: CASSEFPRDRGNEQFF.

The chain recombines TRBV6-5 with TRBJ1-4; D uncertain. The germline V gene has CDR1 MNHEY and CDR2 SVGAGI. The CDR3 extends over 16 amino acids. V was shortened by 1 base and J by 5 bases, with 14 bases between the two germline ends. This CDR3 is CASSYFQDSANEKLFF. The DNA of the CDR3 is TGTGCCAGCAGTTACTTCCAAGACTCGGCAAATGAAAAACTGTTTTTT.

The V gene is TRBV7-2, the J gene TRBJ2-3; TRBD2 aligns across 10 bases. Germline assignment: CDR1 SGHTA and CDR2 FQGNSA. The CDR3 is 16 amino acids. J was trimmed by 1 base and V by 0 bases; bases with no gene match: 1. The CDR3 sequence: CASSLAGTSGTDTQYF. DNA of the CDR3: TGTGCCAGCAGCTTAGCTGGGACTAGCGGCACAGATACGCAGTATTTT.

The chain links TRBV10-2 to TRBJ2-2; D could derive from TRBD1 or TRBD2 (5 bases each). The germline CDR1 and CDR2 sequences are WSHSY and SAAADI. The V end lost 6 bases, the J end lost 0 bases, and 8 bases lay between the germline ends. The CDR3 sequence is 14 residues long. DNA of the CDR3: TGCGCCAGCAGAGGGACCCCGAACACCGGGGAGCTGTTTTTT. Translating it yields CASRGTPNTGELFF.

The chain is built from TRBV6-5 and TRBJ2-7, with D perhaps TRBD1 (6 bases). The V gene's germline CDR1 is MNHEY and CDR2 SVGAGI. This CDR3 comprises 14 residues. Trimming cost V 6 bases and J 0 bases, with 12 bases left between them. CDR3 DNA: TGTGCCAGCAGGGGGGCGGGTAACTCCTACGAGCAGTACTTC. As protein: CASRGAGNSYEQYF.

This clone has only a few counts. The chain couples TRBV5-1 to TRBJ1-1; D unresolved. CDR3 size: 13 residues. V lost 3 bases to trimming and J lost 3 bases, with 9 bases between them. Germline CDR1 and CDR2: SGHRS and YFSETQ. CDR3 protein: CASSSDPDTEAFF. The CDR3 DNA reads TGCGCCAGCAGCTCCGATCCGGACACTGAAGCTTTCTTT.

The gene calls are TRBV4-1 and TRBJ2-1, with TRBD2 matching over 7 bases. This CDR3 has 18 amino acids. Per the germline V gene, CDR1 is MGHRA and CDR2 is YSYEKL. V lost 1 base, J lost 8 bases, and 17 bases stayed unmatched. The CDR3: CASSQALTGGRIYDEQFF. The CDR3 DNA is TGCGCCAGCAGCCAAGCCCTCACGGGCGGGAGAATTTACGATGAGCAGTTCTTC.

This chain uses TRBV28 with TRBJ1-3; D may be TRBD1 (6 bases). CDR3 length: 16 amino acids. The germline V and J ends were trimmed by 5 bases and 5 bases, with 19 bases remaining between them. Per the germline V gene, CDR1 is MDHEN and CDR2 is SYDVKM. The CDR3 loop reads CASSPNLTGLRNTIYF. Written as DNA, the CDR3 is TGTGCCAGCAGTCCCAACCTCACAGGGCTTCGAAACACCATATATTTT.